This passage covers 8 T cell receptor beta chains from one sample sequenced in a study of radiotherapy plus CTLA-4 blockade in lung cancer. The data were produced by immunoSEQ multiplex PCR, yet TCRdb's version contains in-frame clones alone and is incomplete. Here the sample spans tens of thousands of clones, around four fifths being singletons. This specimen was peripheral blood, taken from a patient treated with radiotherapy plus ipilimumab. The origin of the receptors is a human donor with non-small cell lung cancer who had stable disease on radiotherapy plus ipilimumab.

The gene calls are TRBV9 and TRBJ1-1; 8 positions match TRBD1. The CDR3 has 16 amino acids. V shed 3 bases and J 0 bases; nucleotides not matched to a gene: 7. CDR1 and CDR2 from the germline V gene are SGDLS and YYNGEE. CDR3 protein: CASSETSGGMNTEAFF. For the CDR3, the DNA is TGTGCCAGCAGCGAAACCTCAGGGGGCATGAACACTGAAGCTTTCTTT.

J is TRBJ2-7 and V is TRBV10-3; D gene uncertain. Germline V gene lookup returns CDR1 ENHRY and CDR2 SYGVKD. The V gene lost 2 bases and the J gene lost 2 bases, with 4 bases spanning the gap. The CDR3 extends over 12 amino acids. The CDR3 spells CAISETAYEQYF. The CDR3 coding sequence is TGTGCCATCAGTGAGACGGCCTACGAGCAGTACTTC.

The chain joins TRBV6-5 to TRBJ2-1, with TRBD2 matching 10 bases. Looked up from germline, CDR1 is MNHEY and CDR2 is SVGAGI. Losses at the gene ends were 6 bases for V and 6 bases for J; bases not matched to a gene: 5. This CDR3 is 14 amino acids long. CDR3 region: CASRGAGGPNEQFF. CDR3 coding DNA: TGTGCCAGCAGGGGAGCGGGAGGGCCCAATGAGCAGTTCTTC.

The chain recombines TRBV5-6 with TRBJ2-3, with 14 nucleotides matching TRBD2. Germline trimming cut 0 bases from V and 4 bases from J; bases unmatched to any gene: 4. The CDR3 extends over 17 amino acids. Germline CDR1 reads SGHDT; CDR2 reads YYEEEE. Here the CDR3 DNA reads TGTGCCAGCAGCTTGGACCGACTAGCGGGGGGGCCAGATACGCAGTATTTT. It yields the protein CASSLDRLAGGPDTQYF.

The DNA of the CDR3 is TGTGCCAGCAGTTATATATTGGACAGCCAAGAGACCCAGTACTTC. Its protein product is CASSYILDSQETQYF. The chain is built from TRBV6-9 and TRBJ2-5, with D possibly being TRBD1 (6 bases). V shed 2 bases and J shed 1 base, with 11 bases lying between them. The CDR3 loop spans 15 amino acids. CDR1 MNHGY and CDR2 SVAAGI come from the germline V gene.

This rearrangement joins TRBV5-1 to TRBJ1-2; D possibly corresponds to TRBD1 (6 bases). Germline CDR1 SGHRS, CDR2 YFSETQ. Deletions cut 2 bases from V and 6 bases from J, with 11 bases between. This CDR3 comprises 13 residues. CDR3 protein: CASSLWDNDGYTF. CDR3 coding DNA: TGCGCCAGCAGCTTATGGGACAACGATGGCTACACCTTC.

The gene calls are TRBV6-1 and TRBJ1-5, with TRBD1 matching over 9 bases. CDR1 is MNHNS, CDR2 SASEGT, per germline. J lost 8 bases, V lost 3 bases, and 5 bases had no gene match. The CDR3 is made up of 14 amino acids. CDR3 sequence: CASSDGTGPEPQHF. DNA for the CDR3: TGTGCCAGCAGTGACGGGACAGGGCCGGAGCCCCAGCATTTT.

The chain has TRBV4-1 and TRBJ1-1, with D perhaps matching TRBD1 (5 bases). Germline-derived CDR1 and CDR2 are MGHRA and YSYEKL. Trimming pared 2 bases from V and 1 base from J, leaving 14 bases between. The CDR3 contains 16 residues. Here the CDR3 reads CASSQYGTRTNTEAFF. The CDR3 nucleotides are TGCGCCAGCAGCCAATACGGGACTCGAACGAACACTGAAGCTTTCTTT.